The 15 T cell receptor beta chains listed next were all sequenced from one sample in a study of blood T cell repertoires in COVID-19. Produced via immunoSEQ multiplex PCR; TCRdb's table is partial and in-frame only. The sample has roughly 200,000 clones, roughly 80% seen once. The sample consisted of peripheral blood. The receptors were gathered from a man in his sixties with acute or convalescent COVID-19.

As concerns this clone: The same CDR3 arises from other DNA sequences in this sample as well. The chain combines TRBV6-6 with TRBJ1-2, with D possibly TRBD1 on 5 matching bases. The V gene lost 0 bases and the J gene lost 5 bases, with 10 bases spanning the gap. This CDR3 region has 14 residues. CDR1 MNHNY and CDR2 SVGAGI come from the germline V gene (reference sequence). This CDR3 is CASSYSGGVYGYTF. The CDR3 DNA reads TGTGCCAGCAGTTACTCGGGGGGGGTTTATGGCTACACCTTC.

The chain is built from TRBV11-2 and TRBJ1-4; 7 positions agree with TRBD1. Germline loops: CDR1 SGHAT, CDR2 FQNNGV. This CDR3 has 16 amino acids. V was clipped by 0 bases and J by 3 bases; unmatched bases: 4. Here the CDR3 reads CASSLDPTGPNEKLFF. For the CDR3, the DNA is TGTGCCAGCAGCTTAGATCCGACAGGGCCTAATGAAAAACTGTTTTTT. The full variable domain, in which reference TRBV11-2 and TRBJ1-4 provide the parts outside the CDR3, is EAGVAQSPRYKIIEKRQSVAFWCNPISGHATLYWYQQILGQGPKLLIQFQNNGVVDDSQLPKDRFSAERLKGVDSTLKIQPAKLEDSAVYLCASSLDPTGPNEKLFFGSGTQLSVL.

The chain employs TRBV28 and TRBJ2-3; D remains ambiguous. Trimming cost V 5 bases and J 10 bases, with 16 bases left between them. Germline CDR1 MDHEN, CDR2 SYDVKM. CDR3 length: 13 amino acids. The CDR3 reads CASSAPSKRAQYF. CDR3 DNA sequence: TGTGCCAGCAGTGCACCTTCAAAGAGAGCGCAGTATTTT.

The rearrangement uses TRBV2 and TRBJ2-2; tentatively, D is TRBD1 (5 bases). The germline gives CDR1 SNHLY, CDR2 FYNNEI. V shed 2 bases and J shed 1 base, with 11 bases lying between them. CDR3 length: 16 amino acids. CDR3 coding DNA: TGTGCCAGCAGTGAATTATCAGGGTTGAACACCGGGGAGCTGTTTTTT. Protein: CASSELSGLNTGELFF.

This clone has a handful of counts. As DNA, the CDR3 is TGCGCCAGCAGCTTGGTTCGGGGTTCCATGGAGACCCAGTACTTC. It encodes CASSLVRGSMETQYF. The V gene is TRBV5-1, the J gene TRBJ2-5; maybe TRBD2 (5 bases). Germline V gene lookup returns CDR1 SGHRS and CDR2 YFSETQ. The V end was cut by 0 bases, the J end by 5 bases, with 14 bases between. This CDR3 spans 15 amino acids.

This clone has just one count. The V and J genes are TRBV7-2 and TRBJ2-2, with TRBD1 identical over 11 bases. CDR3 length: 16 amino acids. V shed 4 bases, J shed 6 bases, and the junction held 7 bases outside the gene matches. Germline CDR1 and CDR2: SGHTA and FQGNSA. CDR3 DNA sequence: TGTGCCAGCAGCTATAGGACAGGGGGCTCGGCCGGGGAGCTGTTTTTT. This gives the protein CASSYRTGGSAGELFF. Complete variable domain (other parts from reference TRBV7-2 and TRBJ2-2): GAGVSQSPSNKVTEKGKDVELRCDPISGHTALYWYRQSLGQGLEFLIYFQGNSAPDKSGLPSDRFSAERTGGSVSTLTIQRTQQEDSAVYLCASSYRTGGSAGELFFGEGSRLTVL.

This chain uses TRBV9 with TRBJ1-1; no reliable D call. V dropped 0 bases and J dropped 7 bases, with 16 bases sitting between them. The CDR3 runs 15 residues. Germline V gene sequence: CDR1 SGDLS, CDR2 YYNGEE. The CDR3 loop reads CASSVGGQYDNEAFF. CDR3 DNA: TGTGCCAGCAGCGTAGGTGGTCAGTACGACAATGAAGCTTTCTTT.

This chain joins TRBV7-8 and TRBJ1-2; possible D gene TRBD1, 6 bases. Looked up from germline, CDR1 is SGHVS and CDR2 is FQNEAQ. V gave up 3 bases and J gave up 4 bases, with 12 bases separating them. The CDR3 sequence is 14 residues long. CDR3 DNA: TGTGCCAGCAGCTTGGAGAGGGGGGGCTATGGCTACACCTTC. This translates into CASSLERGGYGYTF.

V gene TRBV7-8 combines with J gene TRBJ2-1; the match to TRBD2 covers 9 bases. This CDR3 spans 15 amino acids. The ends lost 2 bases at V and 8 bases at J; junction bases unmatched: 7. Germline CDR1 and CDR2: SGHVS and FQNEAQ. The DNA for the CDR3 is TGTGCCAGCAGCTTAAGGCGGGGGGGCAATGATGAGCAGTTCTTC. It encodes CASSLRRGGNDEQFF.

The chain couples TRBV4-3 to TRBJ1-6; D is possibly TRBD1 (6 bases). V was pared by 6 bases and J by 7 bases, with 13 bases between. This CDR3 has 14 amino acids. Germline V gene data show CDR1 as LGHNA and CDR2 as YSLEER. The CDR3: CASSTGLGNSPLHF. The CDR3 nucleotides read TGCGCCAGCAGTACAGGGTTGGGGAATTCACCCCTCCACTTT.

The CDR3 DNA reads TGTGCCAGCAGTTACACGGGCAATGAGCAGTTCTTC. Amino acids: CASSYTGNEQFF. The chain has TRBV6-5 and TRBJ2-1; D not resolved. Germline V gene data show CDR1 as MNHEY and CDR2 as SVGAGI. This CDR3 is 12 amino acids long. Trimming removed 2 bases at V and 6 bases at J, with 5 bases between.

This clone was observed a handful of times. The CDR3 is CASSQLGGEKLFF. CDR3 coding DNA: TGCGCCAGCAGCCAACTCGGCGGTGAAAAACTGTTTTTT. V gene TRBV4-3 combines with J gene TRBJ1-4; D is unresolved. This CDR3 has 13 amino acids. The V gene's germline CDR1 is LGHNA and CDR2 YSLEER. V shed 2 bases and J shed 7 bases, with 8 bases lying between them.

The chain couples TRBV5-6 to TRBJ2-3; 11 bases map to TRBD2. V was pared by 0 bases and J by 1 base, with 1 base of the junction left unmatched. CDR1 and CDR2 from the germline V gene are SGHDT and YYEEEE. This CDR3 is 16 amino acids long. In nucleotides, the CDR3 is TGTGCCAGCAGCTTGGAACTAGCGGGGGGCACAGATACGCAGTATTTT. Translation: CASSLELAGGTDTQYF.

In this sample, this clone turned up a few times. V and J are TRBV5-1 and TRBJ1-1; D is possibly TRBD1 (5 bases). This CDR3 is 14 amino acids long. Between the trimmed V and J ends, which lost 4 bases and 5 bases, there was a span of 15 bases. The germline V gene encodes CDR1 SGHRS and CDR2 YFSETQ. The CDR3 DNA follows: TGCGCCAGCAGCGTAGTCCAGGAGGGGACTGAAGCTTTCTTT. Protein product: CASSVVQEGTEAFF.

The chain combines TRBV30 with TRBJ2-1; 13 positions match TRBD2. The J segment lost 0 bases and the V segment lost 6 bases, leaving 5 bases of the junction unmatched. This CDR3 is built from 16 residues. Germline values: CDR1 GTSNPN, CDR2 SVGIG (reference sequence). The CDR3 reads CACTSGRAISYNEQFF. The CDR3 DNA sequence: TGTGCCTGCACTAGCGGGAGGGCCATCTCCTACAATGAGCAGTTCTTC.